Below are 18 T cell receptor beta chains sequenced from a single sample in a study of control samples from healthy donors and cancer patients. This table comes from immunoSEQ multiplex PCR, and its TCRdb copy is limited to in-frame clones, with some not included. The repertoire holds about 120,000 clones, with about 90% as singletons. Sequenced input: blood. The receptors shown here come from a woman in her forties or fifties in good health.

V usage is TRBV5-1 and J usage is TRBJ2-2; D is uncertain. The germline V gene has CDR1 SGHRS and CDR2 YFSETQ. The CDR3 spans 14 residues. V was cut by 0 bases and J by 3 bases, with 6 bases left in between. The CDR3, as DNA: TGCGCCAGCAGCTTGGACGGAGACACCGGGGAGCTGTTTTTT. This encodes CASSLDGDTGELFF.

This clone was counted once. The chain joins TRBV27 to TRBJ2-3, with a tentative D call TRBD2 (6 bases). This CDR3 is built from 14 residues. V lost 5 bases to trimming and J lost 6 bases, with 15 bases between them. Looked up from germline, CDR1 is MNHEY and CDR2 is SMNVEV (reference sequence). CDR3 bases: TGTGCCAGCAGTCCCTGGGACTCTAGGGATACGCAGTATTTT. Amino acid sequence: CASSPWDSRDTQYF.

CDR3 protein: CASGPIAYGYTF. CDR3 bases: TGTGCCTCCGGTCCTATCGCCTATGGCTACACCTTC. The V call is TRBV2, the J call TRBJ1-2; no definite D call. This CDR3 has 12 amino acids. Trimming cost V 11 bases and J 4 bases, with 14 bases left between them. Germline lookup yields CDR1 SNHLY and CDR2 FYNNEI.

This clone was detected only once. The J gene is TRBJ2-3, the V gene TRBV9, with 7 bases identical to TRBD2. Per the germline V gene, CDR1 is SGDLS and CDR2 is YYNGEE. There are 14 residues in the CDR3. V lost 3 bases and J lost 3; bases outside the gene matches: 4. In DNA, the CDR3 is TGTGCCAGCAGCGGAGAGGGAGGGACAGATACGCAGTATTTT. Translated: CASSGEGGTDTQYF.

V is TRBV14 and J is TRBJ2-1; D gene ambiguous. The CDR3 totals 18 residues. Trimming pared 4 bases from V and 2 bases from J, leaving 21 bases between. Germline V CDR1 and CDR2: SGHDN, FVKESK. This chain's CDR3 is CASSPTPRATEPYNEQFF. The CDR3 DNA reads TGTGCCAGCAGCCCTACTCCACGGGCTACGGAGCCCTACAATGAGCAGTTCTTC.

This chain joins TRBV7-9 and TRBJ2-1; 7 bases fit TRBD2. The junction had 11 bases not matched to a gene; V was cut back by 5 bases and J by 7 bases. The CDR3 contains 15 residues. The germline gives CDR1 SEHNR, CDR2 FQNEAQ (reference sequence). The CDR3: CASSPLFAGDNEQFF. CDR3 nucleotides: TGTGCCAGCAGCCCATTGTTTGCGGGAGATAATGAGCAGTTCTTC.

V usage is TRBV11-2 and J usage is TRBJ2-7; possibly TRBD1 for D (6 bases). The CDR3 sequence is 14 residues long. The germline CDR1 and CDR2 sequences are SGHAT and FQNNGV. V dropped 5 bases and J dropped 6 bases, with 17 bases sitting between them. The CDR3, as DNA: TGTGCCAGCAGCACCCAACAGGGCGCGGCCGAGCAGTACTTC. Translated, it gives CASSTQQGAAEQYF.

The rearrangement joins TRBV6-1 to TRBJ1-6, with 7 nucleotides matching TRBD1. The CDR3 is 16 residues long. J gave up 8 bases and V 0 bases, and 7 bases lay outside the gene matches. Germline V gene data show CDR1 as MNHNS and CDR2 as SASEGT. The CDR3 region is CASSEAARGEDSPLHF. The DNA for the CDR3 is TGTGCCAGCAGTGAAGCTGCCAGGGGGGAGGATTCACCCCTCCACTTT.

This chain connects TRBV24-1 to TRBJ2-5, with TRBD2 matching 11 bases. The CDR3 sequence is 15 residues long. Germline CDR1 is KGHDR and CDR2 is SFDVKD. The ends lost 5 bases at V and 5 bases at J; junction bases unmatched: 6. The CDR3 nucleotides are TGTGCCACCAGTGCCTCTAGCGGGAGGATGGAGACCCAGTACTTC. Translated, it gives CATSASSGRMETQYF.

The gene calls are TRBV27 and TRBJ1-5; the D is unclear. CDR3 length equals 16 residues. CDR1 is MNHEY, CDR2 SMNVEV, per germline (reference sequence). Trimming removed 6 bases from V and 6 bases from J, with 21 bases in between. CDR3 sequence reads: CASSPEPSLGGQPQHF. In DNA, the CDR3 is TGTGCCAGCAGCCCCGAGCCCTCCCTAGGTGGTCAGCCCCAGCATTTT.

The chain employs TRBV11-2 and TRBJ2-7; no firm D call. Per the germline V gene, CDR1 is SGHAT and CDR2 is FQNNGV. V lost 4 bases and J lost 3, with 19 bases in between. The CDR3 covers 16 residues. DNA of the CDR3: TGTGCCAGCAGCTCTTTTCAAAGCGCCCTGAGCTACGAGCAGTACTTC. Its translation: CASSSFQSALSYEQYF. The full variable domain, with the rest looked up from reference TRBV11-2 and TRBJ2-7, is EAGVAQSPRYKIIEKRQSVAFWCNPISGHATLYWYQQILGQGPKLLIQFQNNGVVDDSQLPKDRFSAERLKGVDSTLKIQPAKLEDSAVYLCASSSFQSALSYEQYFGPGTRLTVT.

The chain links TRBV4-2 to TRBJ2-7; 8 nucleotides line up with TRBD1. V lost 1 base to trimming and J lost 3 bases; unmatched junction nucleotides: 5. Germline V lookup: CDR1 LGHNA, CDR2 YNFKEQ. The CDR3 is 15 residues long. CDR3 region: CASSQATGVDYEQYF. The CDR3 DNA reads TGTGCCAGCAGCCAAGCGACAGGGGTAGACTACGAGCAGTACTTC.

This sequence joins TRBV5-1 and TRBJ1-5, with D uncertain. The CDR3 loop spans 13 amino acids. V was trimmed by 0 bases and J by 4 bases, leaving 5 bases between them. Germline lookup yields CDR1 SGHRS and CDR2 YFSETQ. CDR3 sequence (DNA): TGCGCCAGCAGCTTGGCGGAAAATCAGCCCCAGCATTTT. As protein: CASSLAENQPQHF. Full variable domain (rest looked up from reference TRBV5-1 and TRBJ1-5): KAGVTQTPRYLIKTRGQQVTLSCSPISGHRSVSWYQQTPGQGLQFLFEYFSETQRNKGNFPGRFSGRQFSNSRSEMNVSTLELGDSALYLCASSLAENQPQHFGDGTRLSIL.

The count of this clone is one. The chain is built from TRBV30 and TRBJ1-6; 11 bases map to TRBD1. CDR1 and CDR2 from the germline V gene are GTSNPN and SVGIG (reference sequence). The CDR3 length is 16 residues. The J segment lost 3 bases and the V segment lost 3 bases, leaving 4 bases of the junction unmatched. The CDR3 sequence: CAWRVGQGGYNSPLHF. The CDR3 DNA sequence: TGTGCCTGGAGAGTGGGACAGGGGGGCTATAATTCACCCCTCCACTTT.

This chain uses TRBV7-6 with TRBJ2-1; TRBD2 aligns across 7 bases. J gave up 5 bases and V 5 bases, and 6 bases lay outside the gene matches. The germline gives CDR1 SGHVS, CDR2 FNYEAQ. The CDR3 is 14 residues long. The CDR3 loop is CASSLGLADNEQFF. The CDR3 bases are TGTGCCAGCAGCCTAGGGCTAGCGGACAATGAGCAGTTCTTC.

V usage is TRBV4-1 and J usage is TRBJ1-5; no clear D gene. The ends were cut back, 1 base at V and 1 base at J, with 8 bases in the middle. The CDR3 extends over 15 amino acids. The germline V gene encodes CDR1 MGHRA and CDR2 YSYEKL. CDR3 in DNA: TGCGCCAGCAGCCAAGGGCGGCAGAGCAATCAGCCCCAGCATTTT. Its translation is CASSQGRQSNQPQHF.

The chain links TRBV7-9 to TRBJ2-7, with D hard to call. The CDR3 has 12 residues. CDR1 is SEHNR, CDR2 FQNEAQ, per germline (reference sequence). Trimming removed 1 base at V and 2 bases at J, with 3 bases between. CDR3 sequence: CASSLEPYEQYF. In nucleotides, the CDR3 is TGTGCCAGCAGCTTAGAACCCTACGAGCAGTACTTC.

This chain joins TRBV20-1 and TRBJ2-3, with a possible D match to TRBD2 (5 bases). The CDR3 totals 16 residues. The germline V gene has CDR1 DFQATT and CDR2 SNEGSKA (reference sequence). The V and J ends lost 3 bases and 1 base respectively, with 17 bases between them. Here the CDR3 reads CSASMVSRAGTDTQYF. The CDR3 DNA sequence: TGCAGTGCTAGTATGGTGTCGAGGGCTGGCACAGATACGCAGTATTTT.